Following are 4 T cell receptor beta chains from one sample sequenced in a study of T cell clonality in common variable immunodeficiency. Findings and limits, study-wide: Fewer deletions and N-nucleotide insertions were reportedly seen in common variable immunodeficiency TCR beta sequences.

Clones were read by immunoSEQ multiplex PCR, and TCRdb kept only the in-frame ones, dropping some. The sample was found to contain approximately 30,000 clones, and every one recurs. Their specific antigens are unknown. Sample: peripheral blood mononuclear cells. The source is a human donor with common variable immunodeficiency.

The table lists this clone with many counts. Sequencing ends 3 residues short of the CDR3 end; the germline J gene provides the rest. V usage is TRBV27 and J usage is TRBJ2-2; 8 nucleotides match TRBD2. There are 14 residues in the CDR3. J was trimmed by 4 bases and V by 2 bases; bases with no gene match: 0. The germline V gene encodes CDR1 MNHEY and CDR2 SMNVEV (reference sequence). The chain's CDR3 is CASSLAGGTGELFF. CDR3 DNA, as far as it was read: TGTGCCAGCAGTTTAGCGGGGGGCACCGGGGAG.

Only a few counts were recorded for this clone. The sequenced CDR3 bases are TGTGCCAGCAGCGGTTGGAGCGGGGAGCCC. Encoded protein: CASSGWSGEP. The whole CDR3 protein reads CASSGWSGEPQHF. The chain employs TRBV7-2 and TRBJ1-5; D unclear. The CDR3 end lies 3 residues beyond the end of the read and is filled in from the germline J gene. From germline, CDR1 is SGHTA and CDR2 FQGNSA. The CDR3 is 13 residues long. V was trimmed by 5 bases and J by 8 bases, leaving 13 bases between them.

Many counts were recorded for this clone. With the read ending 3 residues before the CDR3 end, the germline J gene is used to fill in that end. This sample includes further DNA sequences coding for the same CDR3. The chain combines TRBV18 with TRBJ2-5, with D perhaps matching TRBD1 (5 bases). The CDR3 runs 14 residues. Between the trimmed V and J ends, which lost 2 bases and 5 bases, there was a span of 12 bases. Per the germline V gene, CDR1 is KGHSH and CDR2 is LQKENI. CDR3 residues: CASSPGAGQETQYF. The part of the CDR3 DNA that was read is TGTGCCAGCTCACCAGGGGCAGGGCAGGAGACC.

This clone was observed many times. From the germline J gene comes the end of the CDR3, since the read stops 3 residues before it. The genes are TRBV20-1 and TRBJ2-7, with TRBD2 identical over 11 bases. This CDR3 is 16 amino acids long. V lost 0 bases and J lost 5; bases outside the gene matches: 9. Germline values: CDR1 DFQATT, CDR2 SNEGSKA (reference sequence). Here the CDR3 reads CSARDSVLAGAHEQYF. The covered CDR3 bases are TGCAGTGCTAGAGATAGTGTACTAGCGGGGGCCCACGAG.